The clone carrying this TCR beta chain was seen only a few times. Its target is unknown. Germline V lookup: CDR1 SEHNR, CDR2 FQNEAQ (reference sequence). Trimming cost V 4 bases and J 3 bases; bases outside gene matches: 11. There are 16 residues in the CDR3. This record comes from a study of CD8 T cells in ankylosing spondylitis. The study, taken as a whole, reports: Enrichment of disease-linked clones was reportedly significant in matched ankylosing spondylitis synovial fluid. Reactive arthritis synovial fluid and blood previously showed some of these motif variants.

MiXCR, run by TCRdb on the 5' RACE reads, gives a single entry per CDR3 protein. The sample comprises about 360,000 distinct CDR3 sequences, around 20% of which are singletons, and about an eighth rests with the top ten. The sequencing sample was made of blood, either unsorted or a sorted T cell fraction (not recorded which). This clonotype was sampled from a male donor with ankylosing spondylitis or in good health (not recorded which). The rearrangement joins TRBV7-9 to TRBJ2-5, with 7 bases fitting TRBD2. CDR3 in DNA: TGTGCCAGCAGCTCGAGGCGGCTAGCGGAGGAAGAGACCCAGTACTTC. Translated, it gives CASSSRRLAEEETQYF.